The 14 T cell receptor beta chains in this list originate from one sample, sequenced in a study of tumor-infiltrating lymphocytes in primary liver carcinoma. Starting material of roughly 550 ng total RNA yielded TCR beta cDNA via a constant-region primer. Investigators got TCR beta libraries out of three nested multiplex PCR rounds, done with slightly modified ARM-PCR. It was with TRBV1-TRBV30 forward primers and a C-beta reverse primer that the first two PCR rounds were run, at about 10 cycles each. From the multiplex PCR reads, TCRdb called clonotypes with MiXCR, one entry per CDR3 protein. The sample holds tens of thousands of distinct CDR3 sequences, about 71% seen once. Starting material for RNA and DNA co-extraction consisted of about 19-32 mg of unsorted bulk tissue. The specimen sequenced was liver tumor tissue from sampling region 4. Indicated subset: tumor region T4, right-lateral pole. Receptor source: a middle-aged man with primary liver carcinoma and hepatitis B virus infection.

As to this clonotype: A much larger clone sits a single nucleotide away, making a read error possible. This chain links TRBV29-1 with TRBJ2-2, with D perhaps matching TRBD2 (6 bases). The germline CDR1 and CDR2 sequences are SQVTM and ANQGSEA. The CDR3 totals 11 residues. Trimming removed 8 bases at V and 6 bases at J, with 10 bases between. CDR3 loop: CSIGEAGELFF. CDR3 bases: TGCAGCATAGGGGAGGCCGGGGAGCTGTTTTTT.

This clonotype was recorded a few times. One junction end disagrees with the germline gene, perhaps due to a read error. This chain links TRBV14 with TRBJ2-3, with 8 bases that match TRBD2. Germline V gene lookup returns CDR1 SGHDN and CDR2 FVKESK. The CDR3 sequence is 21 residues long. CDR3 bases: TGTGCCAGCAGCCAAGTTACCCGGGGGACTAGTCGTACCTTGTTCTCAGATACGCGGTATTTT. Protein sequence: CASSQVTRGTSRTLFSDTRYF.

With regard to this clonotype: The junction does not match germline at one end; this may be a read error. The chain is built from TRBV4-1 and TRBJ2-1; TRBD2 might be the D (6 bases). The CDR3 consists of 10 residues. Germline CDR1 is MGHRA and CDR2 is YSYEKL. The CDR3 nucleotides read TGCGCCCGCAGTGCGGGACAGCAGTTCTTC. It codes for CARSAGQQFF.

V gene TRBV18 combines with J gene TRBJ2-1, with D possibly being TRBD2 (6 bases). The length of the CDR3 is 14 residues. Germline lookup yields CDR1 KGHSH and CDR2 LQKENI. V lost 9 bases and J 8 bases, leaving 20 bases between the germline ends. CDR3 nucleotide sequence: TGTGCCAGATCTCGCGGACTAAGAACCGATGAGCAGTTCTTC. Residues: CARSRGLRTDEQFF.

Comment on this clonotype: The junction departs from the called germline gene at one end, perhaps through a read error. The CDR3 reads CDSILTLGGANTGELFF. The CDR3 coding sequence is TGTGACAGCATCTTAACATTAGGAGGGGCGAACACCGGGGAGTTGTTTTTT. This chain uses TRBV11-2 with TRBJ2-2, with D tentatively TRBD2 (6 bases). The CDR3 contains 17 residues. Germline V gives CDR1 SGHAT, CDR2 FQNNGV.

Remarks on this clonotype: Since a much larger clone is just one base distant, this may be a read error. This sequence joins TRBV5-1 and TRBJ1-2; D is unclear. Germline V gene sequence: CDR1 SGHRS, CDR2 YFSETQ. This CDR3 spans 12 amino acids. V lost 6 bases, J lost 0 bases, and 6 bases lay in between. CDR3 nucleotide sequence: TGCGCCAGCATCGCATCTAACTATGGCTACACCTTC. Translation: CASIASNYGYTF.

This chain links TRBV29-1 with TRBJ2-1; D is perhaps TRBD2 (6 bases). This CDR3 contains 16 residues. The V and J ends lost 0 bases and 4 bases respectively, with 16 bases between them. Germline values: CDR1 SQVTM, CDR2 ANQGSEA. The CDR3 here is CSVEDYGGITYNEQFF. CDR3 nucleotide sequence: TGCAGCGTTGAAGATTATGGCGGGATCACTTACAATGAGCAGTTCTTC.

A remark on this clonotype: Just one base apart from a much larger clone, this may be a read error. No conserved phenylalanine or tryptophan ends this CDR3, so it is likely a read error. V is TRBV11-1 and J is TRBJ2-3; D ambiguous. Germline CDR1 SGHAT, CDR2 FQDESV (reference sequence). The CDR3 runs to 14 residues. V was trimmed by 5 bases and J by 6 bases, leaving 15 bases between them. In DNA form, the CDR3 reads TGTGCCAGCAGCCCTAAGGGCCCGTTTGATACGCAGTATTCT. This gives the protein CASSPKGPFDTQYS.

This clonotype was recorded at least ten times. The CDR3 region has the DNA TGTGCCAGCAGCCAAGATTTAGCGGGAGCAGGGGAGCAGTACTTC. It codes for CASSQDLAGAGEQYF. The chain links TRBV4-2 to TRBJ2-7, with 9 bases matching TRBD2. The CDR3 has 15 amino acids. J lost 7 bases, V lost 0 bases, and 7 bases had no gene match. Germline CDR1 is LGHNA and CDR2 is YNFKEQ.

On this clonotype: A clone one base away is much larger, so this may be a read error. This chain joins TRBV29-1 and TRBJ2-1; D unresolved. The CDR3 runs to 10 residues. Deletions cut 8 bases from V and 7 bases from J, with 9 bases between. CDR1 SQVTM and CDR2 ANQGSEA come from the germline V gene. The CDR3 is CSTRRNEQFF. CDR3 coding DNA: TGCAGCACACGACGTAATGAGCAGTTCTTC.

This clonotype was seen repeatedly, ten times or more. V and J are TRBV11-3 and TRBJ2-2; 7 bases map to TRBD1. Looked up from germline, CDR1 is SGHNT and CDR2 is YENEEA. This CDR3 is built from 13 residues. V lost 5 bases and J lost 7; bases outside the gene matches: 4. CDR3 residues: CASSDRTGGELFF. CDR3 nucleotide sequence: TGTGCCAGCAGCGACCGGACAGGCGGGGAGCTGTTTTTT.

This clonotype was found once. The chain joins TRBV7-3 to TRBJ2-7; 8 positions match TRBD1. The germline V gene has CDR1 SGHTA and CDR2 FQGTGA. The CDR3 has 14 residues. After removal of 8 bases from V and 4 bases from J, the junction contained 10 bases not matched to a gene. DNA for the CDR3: TGTGCCAGCGGCCGACAGGGGCCCGGGTACGAGCAGTACTTC. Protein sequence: CASGRQGPGYEQYF.

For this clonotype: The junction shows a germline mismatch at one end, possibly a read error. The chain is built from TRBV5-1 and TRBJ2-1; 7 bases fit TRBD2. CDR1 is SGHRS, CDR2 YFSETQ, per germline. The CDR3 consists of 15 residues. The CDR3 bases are TGCGCCACCAGCAAAACCGGGACTACCTACAATGAGCAGTTCTTC. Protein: CATSKTGTTYNEQFF.

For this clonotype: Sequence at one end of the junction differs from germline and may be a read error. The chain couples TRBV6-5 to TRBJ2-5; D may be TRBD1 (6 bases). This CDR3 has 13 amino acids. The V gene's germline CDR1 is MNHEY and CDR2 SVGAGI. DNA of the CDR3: TGTGCCGGCAGTCCAGGGGTCCAAGAGAACCAGTACTTC. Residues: CAGSPGVQENQYF.